Given below is one T cell receptor (beta chain) in context. Its specificity is unknown. Multiplex PCR with BIOMED2 TRB-A/B primer pools amplified TRB rearrangements. TCRdb fed the multiplex PCR reads into MiXCR, producing one record per CDR3 protein. The table includes under 9,500 distinct CDR3 sequences, 28% detected once. Germline trimming cut 5 bases from V and 3 bases from J; bases unmatched to any gene: 1. The CDR3 runs to 13 residues. The germline CDR1 and CDR2 sequences are MNHEY and SVGAGI. These data belong to a study of T and B cells in COVID-19 patients. About the study: Most recovered patients had mild to moderate COVID-19 treated as outpatients. Study results and limitations: CD4+, regulatory T cell, CD8+ and sorted SARS-CoV-2-responsive or tetramer+ T cells were not yet sequenced. Active COVID-19 showed highly clonal TRB repertoires; recovery showed diversity and richness above healthy donors.

Each TRB amplification used roughly 250-550 ng of genomic DNA from blood. This TCR came from a human donor who had recovered from COVID-19. The rearrangement uses TRBV6-5 and TRBJ2-1; 7 bases align to TRBD1. Source material: blood. CDR3 nucleotides: TGTGCCAGCAGTGGGACAGACTACAATGAGCAGTTCTTC. It codes for CASSGTDYNEQFF.